The present entry profiles one T cell receptor (beta chain) with its context. Its cognate antigen is unknown. The entry originates in a study of shared clonotypes between healthy human individuals. General study results and limits: The study's rarefaction showed incomplete sorted-subset sequencing despite large depth.

After removal of 7 bases from V and 5 bases from J, the junction contained 13 bases not matched to a gene. The CDR3 runs to 15 residues. Germline loops: CDR1 MNHEY, CDR2 SMNVEV (reference sequence). Across several immunoSEQ plates, the genomic DNA of each subset was split evenly. Produced via immunoSEQ multiplex PCR; TCRdb's table is partial and in-frame only. The sample includes about 2.3 million clones, approximately 93% of them seen just once. Splitting the CD4+ cells yielded a CD45RA+ naive subset and a CD45RA-negative memory subset. The chain carries TRBV27 and TRBJ1-1, with 7 bases lining up with TRBD1. The sequencing sample was made of naive CD4+ T cells from PBMCs. The subset is: CD45RA+ positively selected. The TCR was taken from a man aged 18 to 30 in good health. Some clones in this sample may be carry-over from other donors' samples. The CDR3 coding sequence is TGTGCCAGCAAGAGTGAGAAGGGGGCGGTGACTGAAGCTTTCTTT. This sequence encodes CASKSEKGAVTEAFF.